These 3 T cell receptor beta chains were sequenced from one sample in a study of T cell responses to AZD1222 COVID-19 vaccine. Only in-frame clones appear in the TCRdb table, and some are missing; sequencing was by immunoSEQ multiplex PCR. The sample carries under 150,000 clones, about nine tenths recorded once. The material was peripheral blood, obtained on day 0 of AZD1222 vaccination. The receptors come from an adult in good health.

This clone was recorded once. This chain connects TRBV3-1 (or the pseudogene TRBV3-2) to TRBJ2-3; D unresolved. Germline V gene sequence: CDR1 LGHDT, CDR2 YNNKEL (reference sequence). V lost 4 bases to trimming and J lost 2 bases, with 10 bases between them. This CDR3 region has 14 residues. DNA of the CDR3: TGTGCCAGCAGCCTTACCCTGACCACAGATACGCAGTATTTT. It translates to CASSLTLTTDTQYF.

The chain combines TRBV9 with TRBJ1-4; D is unclear. Deletions cut 3 bases from V and 3 bases from J, with 12 bases between. CDR3 length equals 15 residues. Germline V gene sequence: CDR1 SGDLS, CDR2 YYNGEE. CDR3 region: CASSARERANEKLFF. The DNA for the CDR3 is TGTGCCAGCAGCGCCCGCGAACGGGCTAATGAAAAACTGTTTTTT.

The CDR3 sequence: CASNIYGTDTQYF. CDR3 DNA sequence: TGTGCCAGCAATATCTATGGCACAGATACGCAGTATTTT. The chain is built from TRBV27 and TRBJ2-3, with no clear D. The V gene lost 7 bases and the J gene lost 1 base, with 9 bases spanning the gap. The germline CDR1 and CDR2 sequences are MNHEY and SMNVEV (reference sequence). The CDR3 is 13 amino acids.